The 20 T cell receptor beta chains presented below share a single source sample, sequenced in a study of prognosis after radiotherapy for stage I lung cancer. By two-round multiplex PCR, the TCR beta CDR3 was amplified from genomic DNA. During first-round PCR, primers specific to each TRBV and TRBJ gene were used. TCRdb recomputed calls from the multiplex PCR reads with MiXCR, one row per CDR3 protein. The sample lists 23,000 or so distinct CDR3 sequences, 35% to 40% seen once, with less than 65% in the top ten. The specimen was PBMCs, collected before or after stereotactic body radiation therapy (not recorded which). All receptors come from a donor over 45 with non-small cell lung cancer.

This clonotype appeared many times. CDR3 bases: TGTGCCAGCACAAACCTGACCCTCGAGGATGAGCAGTTCTTC. It codes for CASTNLTLEDEQFF. This rearrangement joins TRBV12-3 or TRBV12-4 to TRBJ2-1; no clear D gene. This CDR3 is built from 14 residues. Trimming left V 7 bases short and J 8 bases short, with 18 bases between.

J is TRBJ2-7 and V is TRBV28, with TRBD2 as a possible D gene (6 bases). Germline CDR1 reads MDHEN; CDR2 reads SYDVKM. V lost 8 bases, J lost 7 bases, and 18 bases lay in between. This CDR3 has 13 residues. The CDR3 DNA reads as TGTGCCAGCCGACTAGAGGGAGCCAATGAGCAGTACTTC. Translated: CASRLEGANEQYF.

This clonotype has ten or more counts. The chain has TRBV6-1 and TRBJ1-3; D is perhaps TRBD1 (6 bases). From germline, CDR1 is MNHNS and CDR2 SASEGT. With 5 bases removed from V and 10 bases from J, the gap between germline ends came to 18 bases. The CDR3 consists of 14 residues. In DNA, the CDR3 is TGTGCCAGCAGTCGGACAGTCATCAAAGGGACCATATATTTT. Protein sequence: CASSRTVIKGTIYF.

The V gene is TRBV6-1, the J gene TRBJ2-1; 15 bases map to TRBD2. CDR3 length: 18 amino acids. Germline V gives CDR1 MNHNS, CDR2 SASEGT. V was clipped by 8 bases and J by 0 bases; unmatched bases: 8. CDR3 region: CASVGGLAGGPSYNEQFF. The DNA of the CDR3 is TGTGCCAGCGTTGGGGGACTAGCGGGAGGCCCCTCCTACAATGAGCAGTTCTTC.

This clonotype appeared a few times. This likely came from a read error, as a far larger clone is one base away. J is TRBJ2-5 and V is TRBV6-2 or TRBV6-3; 7 positions match TRBD2. Germline V gene lookup returns CDR1 MNHEY and CDR2 SVGEGT. This CDR3 contains 14 residues. DNA for the CDR3: TGTGCCAGCAACGCGGGAGCCCCCCTGGAGACCCGGTACTTC. It specifies CASNAGAPLETRYF.

Many counts were recorded for this clonotype. The J gene is TRBJ2-1, the V gene TRBV24-1, with 7 positions matching TRBD1. Germline CDR1 is KGHDR and CDR2 is SFDVKD. The CDR3 contains 16 residues. V gave up 4 bases and J gave up 1 base; unmatched junction bases: 6. CDR3 nucleotide sequence: TGTGCCACCAGTGAAGCCGGGACAGCATCCTACAATGAGCAGTTCTTC. This gives the protein CATSEAGTASYNEQFF.

This clonotype was counted a few times. This could be a read error, since a much larger clone is one nucleotide away. The chain has TRBV20-1 and TRBJ2-7; no clear D gene. The V end lost 7 bases, the J end lost 3 bases, and 13 bases lay between the germline ends. Per germline, CDR1 DFQATT and CDR2 SNEGSKA (reference sequence). The CDR3 has 12 residues. Written as DNA, the CDR3 is TGCAGTGGCCAAACATGTAGCTACGAGCAGTACTTC. This translates into CSGQTCSYEQYF.

This clonotype occurred a few times. This chain connects TRBV20-1 to TRBJ2-7; 7 nucleotides match TRBD1. Germline-derived CDR1 and CDR2 are DFQATT and SNEGSKA (reference sequence). V lost 0 bases and J lost 7; bases outside the gene matches: 12. The CDR3 extends over 15 amino acids. CDR3 bases: TGCAGTGCTAGAGATTTGCCAAAACAGGGGAGAGAGCAGTACTTC. Its protein is CSARDLPKQGREQYF.

Turning to this clonotype: A read error may explain this, as a much larger clone is one base away. The chain links TRBV6-1 to TRBJ2-5; TRBD2 might be the D (6 bases). Germline CDR1 reads MNHNS; CDR2 reads SASEGT. CDR3 length: 15 amino acids. V shed 4 bases and J shed 4 bases, with 16 bases lying between them. The CDR3 DNA follows: TGTGCCAGCAGTGGAGCCTTTACGCGGGGAGAGACCCAGTACTTC. It translates to CASSGAFTRGETQYF.

The chain couples TRBV7-9 to TRBJ1-5; D is possibly TRBD1 (5 bases). This CDR3 has 12 residues. The germline V and J ends were trimmed by 1 base and 9 bases, with 7 bases remaining between them. Germline lookup yields CDR1 SEHNR and CDR2 FQNEAQ (reference sequence). CDR3 DNA sequence: TGTGCCAGCAGCTTAGAGCAGGGGCCCCAGCATTTT. Its translation: CASSLEQGPQHF.

As to this clonotype: At one boundary the junction diverges from the germline segment, which might be a read error. V gene TRBV11-3 combines with J gene TRBJ2-1, with 9 bases identical to TRBD2. The length of the CDR3 is 17 residues. Looked up from germline, CDR1 is SGHNT and CDR2 is YENEEA. The CDR3 is CASSRRGWSSGTNDQFF. CDR3 nucleotide sequence: TGTGCCAGCAGCCGCCGTGGTTGGTCTAGCGGGACCAATGATCAGTTCTTC.

This clonotype was detected ten times or more. V gene TRBV12-3 or TRBV12-4 combines with J gene TRBJ2-5, with 7 bases that match TRBD1. This CDR3 has 14 residues. Trimming removed 5 bases from V and 5 bases from J; junction bases left unmatched: 8. The CDR3 bases are TGTGCCAGCAGTCTCCGTACAGGGGAGGAGACCCAGTACTTC. This encodes CASSLRTGEETQYF.

This clonotype has ten or more counts. The genes are TRBV12-3 or TRBV12-4 and TRBJ1-2, with 7 bases aligning to TRBD1. This CDR3 contains 13 residues. Trimming took 7 bases from V and 4 from J; bases not matched to a gene: 6. CDR3 sequence (DNA): TGTGCCAGCAAGGGGGACAGTATCTATGGCTACACCTTC. It is translated as CASKGDSIYGYTF.

This clonotype was seen a single time. One end of the junction varies from germline; a read error may be responsible. The chain recombines TRBV14 with TRBJ2-2; 7 nucleotides align to TRBD2. Per germline, CDR1 SGHDN and CDR2 FVKESK. The CDR3 is 15 residues long. CDR3 loop: CASSLSGMPTWELFF. CDR3 coding DNA: TGTGCCAGCAGTCTAAGCGGGATGCCCACCTGGGAGCTGTTTTTT.

This clonotype was found many times. The chain has TRBV24-1 and TRBJ1-4; TRBD1 matches at 9 bases. The CDR3 loop spans 16 amino acids. Trimming removed 1 base from V and 5 bases from J; junction bases left unmatched: 4. Per germline, CDR1 KGHDR and CDR2 SFDVKD. This CDR3 is CATSDFSGTGNEKLFF. In DNA, the CDR3 is TGTGCCACCAGTGATTTCAGTGGGACAGGGAATGAAAAACTGTTTTTT.

Here the CDR3 reads CASSGGRGPQSTDTQYF. CDR3 in DNA: TGTGCCAGCAGTGGAGGCAGGGGCCCTCAATCCACAGATACGCAGTATTTT. The chain is built from TRBV6-1 and TRBJ2-3; tentatively, D is TRBD1 (6 bases). This CDR3 spans 17 amino acids. The V end was cut by 4 bases, the J end by 2 bases, with 19 bases between. Germline V gives CDR1 MNHNS, CDR2 SASEGT.

On this clonotype: Since a much larger clone is just one base distant, this may be a read error. V gene TRBV25-1 combines with J gene TRBJ2-7, with a tentative D call TRBD1 (6 bases). This CDR3 has 14 amino acids. Germline V CDR1 and CDR2: MGHDK, SYGVNS. Deletions cut 6 bases from V and 5 bases from J, with 17 bases between. The CDR3 sequence: CASRWGLKVHEQYF. The CDR3 DNA is TGTGCCAGCAGGTGGGGGCTCAAGGTCCACGAGCAGTACTTC.

This clonotype was seen a few times. The V gene is TRBV19, the J gene TRBJ1-2; TRBD1 matches 8 bases. CDR1 and CDR2 (germline): LNHDA, SQIVND (reference sequence). The CDR3 totals 14 residues. Losses at the gene ends were 5 bases for V and 6 bases for J; bases not matched to a gene: 8. The CDR3 loop reads CASSWTGRGNGYTF. The CDR3 DNA sequence: TGTGCCAGTAGTTGGACAGGGAGGGGTAATGGCTACACCTTC.

This clonotype was counted ten times or more. The chain recombines TRBV6-2 or TRBV6-3 with TRBJ2-5; 9 positions match TRBD2. There are 15 residues in the CDR3. Per the germline V gene, CDR1 is MNHEY and CDR2 is SVGEGT. After removal of 0 bases from V and 4 bases from J, the junction contained 3 bases not matched to a gene. In nucleotides, the CDR3 is TGTGCCAGCAGTTACTCGGCTAGCGGGATAGAGACCCAGTACTTC. This sequence encodes CASSYSASGIETQYF.

The sample holds many counts of this clonotype. The chain is built from TRBV12-3 or TRBV12-4 and TRBJ2-1; 8 bases are shared with TRBD2. Trimming removed 3 bases from V and 7 bases from J; junction bases left unmatched: 8. The CDR3 loop spans 15 amino acids. This CDR3 reads CASSLRGLGGNEQFF. The CDR3 nucleotides are TGTGCCAGCAGTTTGAGGGGACTAGGCGGGAATGAGCAGTTCTTC.